These 17 T cell receptor beta chains were sequenced from one sample in a study of T cell responses to AZD1222 COVID-19 vaccine. The repertoire was sequenced with immunoSEQ multiplex PCR; TCRdb's copy has only in-frame clones and lacks some. The table lists under 110,000 clones, about 89% of them singletons. The source material was peripheral blood, sampled 28 days after the second AZD1222 dose. These receptor sequences come from an adult who received the AZD1222 COVID-19 vaccine.

The chain joins TRBV4-2 to TRBJ1-2; no definite D call. The V gene lost 0 bases and the J gene lost 5 bases, with 16 bases spanning the gap. From germline, CDR1 is LGHNA and CDR2 YNFKEQ. The CDR3 runs to 16 residues. Here the CDR3 DNA reads TGTGCCAGCAGCCAAGATCCTCTGGAAAACGGTTATGGCTACACCTTC. It translates to CASSQDPLENGYGYTF.

This rearrangement joins TRBV6-5 to TRBJ1-5; the D is unclear. V lost 6 bases and J lost 1, with 7 bases in between. The germline CDR1 and CDR2 sequences are MNHEY and SVGAGI. This CDR3 region has 13 residues. Here the CDR3 reads CASSGSSNQPQHF. The CDR3 DNA sequence: TGTGCCAGCAGCGGCTCAAGCAATCAGCCCCAGCATTTT.

The chain employs TRBV3-1 (or the pseudogene TRBV3-2) and TRBJ1-5; D is undetermined. Germline V gene data show CDR1 as LGHDT and CDR2 as YNNKEL (reference sequence). V lost 1 base and J 0 bases, leaving 10 bases between the germline ends. This CDR3 is 16 amino acids long. The CDR3 loop reads CASSQGPVYSNQPQHF. CDR3 DNA: TGTGCCAGCAGCCAAGGGCCGGTTTATAGCAATCAGCCCCAGCATTTT.

This clone was recorded a few times. The V gene is TRBV3-1 (or the pseudogene TRBV3-2), the J gene TRBJ1-1; TRBD1 aligns across 7 bases. Germline assignment: CDR1 LGHDT and CDR2 YNNKEL (reference sequence). There are 15 residues in the CDR3. V shed 2 bases, J shed 1 base, and the junction held 4 bases outside the gene matches. The CDR3 coding sequence is TGTGCCAGCAGCCAATTCTACAGGGGGAACACTGAAGCTTTCTTT. This gives the protein CASSQFYRGNTEAFF.

V usage is TRBV7-9 and J usage is TRBJ1-1; D possibly corresponds to TRBD1 (5 bases). Between the trimmed V and J ends, which lost 3 bases and 4 bases, there was a span of 9 bases. Germline V gene lookup returns CDR1 SEHNR and CDR2 FQNEAQ (reference sequence). The CDR3 contains 13 residues. The CDR3 loop is CASSLIGGTEAFF. CDR3 sequence (DNA): TGTGCCAGCAGCTTGATCGGGGGCACTGAAGCTTTCTTT.

The V call is TRBV7-2, the J call TRBJ2-1, with 10 bases fitting TRBD1. Losses at the gene ends were 5 bases for V and 2 bases for J; bases not matched to a gene: 6. The germline gives CDR1 SGHTA, CDR2 FQGNSA. The CDR3 has 16 amino acids. The CDR3 here is CASSPQTGGPYNEQFF. CDR3 bases: TGTGCCAGCAGCCCGCAGACAGGGGGCCCCTACAATGAGCAGTTCTTC.

CDR3 DNA: TGTGCCAGCAGCGTAGGGACTCGGAATGAGCAGTTCTTC. Its translation is CASSVGTRNEQFF. The rearrangement joins TRBV9 to TRBJ2-1, with D tentatively TRBD2 (5 bases). Germline CDR1 SGDLS, CDR2 YYNGEE. V lost 0 bases and J lost 7, with 8 bases in between. This CDR3 comprises 13 residues.

This sequence joins TRBV29-1 and TRBJ2-7; 11 bases match TRBD1. This CDR3 has 13 amino acids. Germline V gene data show CDR1 as SQVTM and CDR2 as ANQGSEA. The junction had 4 bases not matched to a gene; V was cut back by 5 bases and J by 4 bases. CDR3 DNA sequence: TGCAGCGTTTTCGGGACAGGGGGATACGAGCAGTACTTC. Translation gives CSVFGTGGYEQYF.

CDR3 in amino acids: CASSMTGTSKETQYF. The CDR3 region has the DNA TGTGCCAGCAGCATGACCGGGACTAGTAAGGAGACCCAGTACTTC. The chain links TRBV7-3 to TRBJ2-5; TRBD2 aligns across 8 bases. After removal of 5 bases from V and 5 bases from J, the junction contained 10 bases not matched to a gene. This CDR3 has 15 amino acids. Germline V gene sequence: CDR1 SGHTA, CDR2 FQGTGA.

CDR3 loop: CASSFRAGDGEQYF. The CDR3 DNA follows: TGTGCCAGCAGCTTCAGAGCAGGGGACGGCGAGCAGTACTTC. The genes are TRBV5-4 and TRBJ2-7; weak D call: TRBD1 (6 bases). Germline V CDR1 and CDR2: SGHNT, YYREEE (reference sequence). The CDR3 totals 14 residues. Deletions cut 2 bases from V and 6 bases from J, with 15 bases between.

As regards this clone: This same CDR3 is encoded by further DNA sequences in the sample. The V call is TRBV15, the J call TRBJ2-3; D call uncertain. This CDR3 spans 13 amino acids. The germline CDR1 and CDR2 sequences are LNHNV and YYDKDF (reference sequence). Trimming pared 6 bases from V and 3 bases from J, leaving 10 bases between. The CDR3 loop is CATRPLGTDTQYF. CDR3 sequence (DNA): TGTGCCACCAGACCCCTAGGAACAGATACGCAGTATTTT.

The chain combines TRBV6-5 with TRBJ1-2; TRBD1 aligns across 7 bases. Germline assignment: CDR1 MNHEY and CDR2 SVGAGI. The CDR3 totals 15 residues. The V segment lost 8 bases and the J segment 2 bases; nucleotides outside the gene matches: 11. CDR3 DNA: TGTGCCAGCTCCTTAACGCCACAGGGGAACTATGGCTACACCTTC. Its translation: CASSLTPQGNYGYTF.

This clone was picked up a small number of times. V gene TRBV7-2 combines with J gene TRBJ1-2; no reliable D call. Trimming removed 3 bases from V and 7 bases from J, with 9 bases in between. Germline V gene sequence: CDR1 SGHTA, CDR2 FQGNSA. The CDR3 is 12 residues long. Written as DNA, the CDR3 is TGTGCCAGCAGCTTCCGGGCTGGTGGCTACACCTTC. This codes for CASSFRAGGYTF. Drawing the rest from reference TRBV7-2 and TRBJ1-2, the complete variable domain is GAGVSQSPSNKVTEKGKDVELRCDPISGHTALYWYRQSLGQGLEFLIYFQGNSAPDKSGLPSDRFSAERTGGSVSTLTIQRTQQEDSAVYLCASSFRAGGYTFGSGTRLTVV.

The CDR3 is CATSNSDYNEQFF. DNA of the CDR3: TGTGCCACCAGTAATTCTGACTACAATGAGCAGTTCTTC. J is TRBJ2-1 and V is TRBV24-1; D is unclear. Germline values: CDR1 KGHDR, CDR2 SFDVKD. The CDR3 spans 13 residues. V lost 6 bases and J lost 3, with 8 bases in between.

The chain uses TRBV18 and TRBJ2-7; TRBD2 matches 9 bases. Germline loops: CDR1 KGHSH, CDR2 LQKENI. This CDR3 is 16 amino acids long. V shed 1 base, J shed 2 bases, and the junction held 6 bases outside the gene matches. In DNA, the CDR3 is TGTGCCAGCTCACCACGTTCTAGCGGGACCACCTACGAGCAGTACTTC. This gives the protein CASSPRSSGTTYEQYF.

V usage is TRBV10-3 and J usage is TRBJ1-1; D is possibly TRBD1 (5 bases). The CDR3 covers 14 residues. With 6 bases removed from V and 4 bases from J, the gap between germline ends came to 15 bases. Per germline, CDR1 ENHRY and CDR2 SYGVKD. The CDR3, as DNA: TGTGCCATCAGGAGCACAGGCGGGAGCACTGAAGCTTTCTTT. Its protein product is CAIRSTGGSTEAFF.

This chain joins TRBV5-1 and TRBJ2-3, with 9 positions matching TRBD2. From germline, CDR1 is SGHRS and CDR2 YFSETQ. The CDR3 is made up of 17 amino acids. The V and J ends lost 0 bases and 6 bases, in that order; junction bases with no gene match: 11. The DNA for the CDR3 is TGCGCCAGCAGCTTGGAAAGCGGGGGGCCTACCGGTGATACGCAGTATTTT. Its translation: CASSLESGGPTGDTQYF. Full variable domain (rest looked up from reference TRBV5-1 and TRBJ2-3): KAGVTQTPRYLIKTRGQQVTLSCSPISGHRSVSWYQQTPGQGLQFLFEYFSETQRNKGNFPGRFSGRQFSNSRSEMNVSTLELGDSALYLCASSLESGGPTGDTQYFGPGTRLTVL.